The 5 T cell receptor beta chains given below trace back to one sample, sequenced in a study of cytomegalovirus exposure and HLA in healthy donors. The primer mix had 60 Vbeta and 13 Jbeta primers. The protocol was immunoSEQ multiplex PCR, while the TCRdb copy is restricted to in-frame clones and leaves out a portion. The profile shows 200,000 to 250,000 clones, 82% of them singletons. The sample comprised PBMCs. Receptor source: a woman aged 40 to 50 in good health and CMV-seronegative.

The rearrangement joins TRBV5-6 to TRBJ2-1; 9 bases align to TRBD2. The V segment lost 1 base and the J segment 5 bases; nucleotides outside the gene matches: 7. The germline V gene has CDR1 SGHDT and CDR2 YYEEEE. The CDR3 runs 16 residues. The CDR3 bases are TGTGCCAGCAGCTTGCCCCAGGGACTAGCTCACAATGAGCAGTTCTTC. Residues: CASSLPQGLAHNEQFF. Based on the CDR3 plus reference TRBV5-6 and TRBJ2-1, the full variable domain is DAGVTQSPTHLIKTRGQQVTLRCSPKSGHDTVSWYQQALGQGPQFIFQYYEEEERQRGNFPDRFSGHQFPNYSSELNVNALLLGDSALYLCASSLPQGLAHNEQFFGPGTRLTVL.

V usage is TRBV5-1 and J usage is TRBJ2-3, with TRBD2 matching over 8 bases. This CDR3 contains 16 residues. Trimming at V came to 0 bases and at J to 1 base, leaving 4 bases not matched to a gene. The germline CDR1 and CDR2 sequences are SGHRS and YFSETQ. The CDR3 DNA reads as TGCGCCAGCAGCTTGGGGAGCGGGAGCGGCACAGATACGCAGTATTTT. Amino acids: CASSLGSGSGTDTQYF.

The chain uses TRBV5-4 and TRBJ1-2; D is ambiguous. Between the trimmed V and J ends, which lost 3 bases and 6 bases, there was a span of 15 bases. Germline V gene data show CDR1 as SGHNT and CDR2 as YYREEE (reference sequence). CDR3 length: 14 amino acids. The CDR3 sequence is CASSSYGRVDGYTF. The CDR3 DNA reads TGTGCCAGCAGCTCCTACGGGAGGGTTGATGGCTACACCTTC.

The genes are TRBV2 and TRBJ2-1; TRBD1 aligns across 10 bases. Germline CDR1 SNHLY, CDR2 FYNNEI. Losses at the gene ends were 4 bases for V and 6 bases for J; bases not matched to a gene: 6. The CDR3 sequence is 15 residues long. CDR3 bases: TGTGCCAGCAGTGCTGAGACAGGGGGCCCCAATGAGCAGTTCTTC. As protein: CASSAETGGPNEQFF. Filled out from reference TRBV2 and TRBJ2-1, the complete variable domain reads EPEVTQTPSHQVTQMGQEVILRCVPISNHLYFYWYRQILGQKVEFLVSFYNNEISEKSEIFDDQFSVERPDGSNFTLKIRSTKLEDSAMYFCASSAETGGPNEQFFGPGTRLTVL.

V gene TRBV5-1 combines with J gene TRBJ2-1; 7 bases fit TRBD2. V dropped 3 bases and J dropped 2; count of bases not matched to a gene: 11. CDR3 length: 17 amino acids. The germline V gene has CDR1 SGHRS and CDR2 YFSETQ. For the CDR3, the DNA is TGCGCCAGCAGCTGGGGCGGGGCGGGAGCTCCCTACAATGAGCAGTTCTTC. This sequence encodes CASSWGGAGAPYNEQFF.